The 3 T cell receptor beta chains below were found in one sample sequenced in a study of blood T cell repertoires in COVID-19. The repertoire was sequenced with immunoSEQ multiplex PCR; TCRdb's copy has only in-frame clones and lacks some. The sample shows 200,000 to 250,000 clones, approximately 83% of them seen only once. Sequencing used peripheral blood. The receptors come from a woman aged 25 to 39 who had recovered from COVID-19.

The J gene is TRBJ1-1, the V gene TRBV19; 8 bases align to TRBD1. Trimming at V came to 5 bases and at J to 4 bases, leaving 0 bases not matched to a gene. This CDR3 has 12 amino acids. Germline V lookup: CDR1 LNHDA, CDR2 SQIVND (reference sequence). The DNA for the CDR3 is TGTGCCAGTAGTGACAGGGGCACTGAAGCTTTCTTT. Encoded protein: CASSDRGTEAFF.

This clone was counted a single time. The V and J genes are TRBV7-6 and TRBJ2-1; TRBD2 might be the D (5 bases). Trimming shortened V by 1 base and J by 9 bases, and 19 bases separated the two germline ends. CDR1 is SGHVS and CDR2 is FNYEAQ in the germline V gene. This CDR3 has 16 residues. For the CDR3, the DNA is TGTGCCAGCAGCTTAGAAGAGGGTGTAGGTCTCGGTGAGCAGTTCTTC. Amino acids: CASSLEEGVGLGEQFF.

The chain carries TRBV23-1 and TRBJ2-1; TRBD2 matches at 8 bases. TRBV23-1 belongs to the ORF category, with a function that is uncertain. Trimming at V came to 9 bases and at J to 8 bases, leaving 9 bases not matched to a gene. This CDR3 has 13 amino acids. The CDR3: CASWRGARDEQFF. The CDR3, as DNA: TGCGCCAGTTGGCGGGGGGCTCGGGATGAGCAGTTCTTC.